The 4 T cell receptor beta chains below all came from one sample that was sequenced in a study of blood T cell repertoires in COVID-19. Profiling relied on immunoSEQ multiplex PCR, and the TCRdb table lists in-frame clones only, not all of them. The sample shows roughly 69,000 clones, under 85% of them seen only once. The specimen sequenced was peripheral blood. The receptor source for this set is a woman in her forties or fifties with acute or convalescent COVID-19.

The chain employs TRBV6-2 or TRBV6-3 and TRBJ2-1; no definite D call. CDR3 length equals 13 residues. The germline V and J ends were trimmed by 1 base and 5 bases, with 6 bases remaining between them. Germline CDR1 is MNHEY and CDR2 is SVGEGT. The CDR3 nucleotides are TGTGCCAGCAGTTACTTACATAACAATGAGCAGTTCTTC. Encoded protein: CASSYLHNNEQFF.

CDR3 protein: CASSQIQGATYTF. Here the CDR3 DNA reads TGTGCCAGCAGCCAAATTCAGGGGGCGACCTACACCTTC. The chain combines TRBV4-2 with TRBJ1-2; 8 bases are shared with TRBD1. The CDR3 length is 13 residues. The germline V gene encodes CDR1 LGHNA and CDR2 YNFKEQ. V lost 2 bases, J lost 10 bases, and 6 bases stayed unmatched.

This chain uses TRBV3-1 (or the pseudogene TRBV3-2) with TRBJ2-2; 9 bases line up with TRBD1. With 1 base clipped from V and 5 bases from J, the junction kept 8 bases outside the gene matches. The CDR3 is made up of 17 amino acids. CDR1 LGHDT and CDR2 YNNKEL come from the germline V gene (reference sequence). CDR3 in amino acids: CASSQGLQGARTGELFF. The CDR3, as DNA: TGTGCCAGCAGCCAAGGACTACAGGGGGCCCGAACCGGGGAGCTGTTTTTT.

This clone turned up a few times. This sequence joins TRBV5-1 and TRBJ1-2, with 10 positions matching TRBD1. V lost 4 bases and J lost 3; bases outside the gene matches: 3. The CDR3 extends over 14 amino acids. Germline V lookup: CDR1 SGHRS, CDR2 YFSETQ. The CDR3 DNA is TGCGCCAGCAGCCAGGACAGGGGGGACTATGGCTACACCTTC. Translating gives CASSQDRGDYGYTF.